This T cell receptor (beta chain) was captured by sequencing in a study of control samples from healthy donors and cancer patients. Here immunoSEQ multiplex PCR was the method, and the copy in TCRdb shows in-frame clones only, minus some. The data hold 150,000 to 200,000 clones, with around 94% observed a single time. There are 15 residues in the CDR3. V was clipped by 4 bases and J by 3 bases; unmatched bases: 5. CDR1 and CDR2 from the germline V gene are SGHTS and YDEGEE. The sequenced material came from PBMCs. This clonotype originated in a man in his fifties or sixties with colorectal cancer. The genes are TRBV5-8 and TRBJ2-1; TRBD1 matches 9 bases. The CDR3 nucleotides read TGTGCCAGCAGCCGAGGACAGGGGCTCTACAATGAGCAGTTCTTC. Translating gives CASSRGQGLYNEQFF.